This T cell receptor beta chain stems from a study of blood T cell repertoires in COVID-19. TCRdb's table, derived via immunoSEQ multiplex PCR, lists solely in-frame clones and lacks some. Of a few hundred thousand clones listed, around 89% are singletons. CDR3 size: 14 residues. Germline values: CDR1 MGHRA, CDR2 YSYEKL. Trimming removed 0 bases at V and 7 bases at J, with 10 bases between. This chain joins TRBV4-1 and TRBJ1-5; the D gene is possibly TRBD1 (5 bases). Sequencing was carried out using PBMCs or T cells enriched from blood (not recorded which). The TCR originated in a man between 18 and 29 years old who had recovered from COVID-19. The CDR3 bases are TGCGCCAGCAGCCAAGACCCAGGGAAACAGCCCCAGCATTTT. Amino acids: CASSQDPGKQPQHF.